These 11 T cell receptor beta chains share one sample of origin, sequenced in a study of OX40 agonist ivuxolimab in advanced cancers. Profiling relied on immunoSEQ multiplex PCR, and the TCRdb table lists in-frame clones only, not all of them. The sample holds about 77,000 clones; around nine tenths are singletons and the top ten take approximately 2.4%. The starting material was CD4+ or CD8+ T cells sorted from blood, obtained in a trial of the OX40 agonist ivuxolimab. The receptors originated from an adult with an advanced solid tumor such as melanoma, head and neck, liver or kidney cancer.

The CDR3 DNA sequence: TGTGCCAGCAGCCAAGTCTTTCTAGCGGGACCGTACAATGAGCAGTTCTTC. Its translation: CASSQVFLAGPYNEQFF. The chain links TRBV14 to TRBJ2-1, with 9 positions matching TRBD2. The CDR3 covers 17 residues. CDR1 is SGHDN and CDR2 is FVKESK in the germline V gene. Trimming took 1 base from V and 4 from J; bases not matched to a gene: 8.

The CDR3 coding sequence is TGTGCCAGTGCAATATTAGCTCGCACAGATACGCAGTATTTT. Translated, it gives CASAILARTDTQYF. The J gene is TRBJ2-3, the V gene TRBV6-1; D call uncertain. The CDR3 extends over 14 amino acids. Trimming shortened V by 9 bases and J by 1 base, and 14 bases separated the two germline ends. From germline, CDR1 is MNHNS and CDR2 SASEGT.

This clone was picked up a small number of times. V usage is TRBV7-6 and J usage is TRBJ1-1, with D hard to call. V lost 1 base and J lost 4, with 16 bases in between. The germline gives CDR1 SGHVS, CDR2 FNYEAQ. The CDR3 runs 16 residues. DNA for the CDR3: TGTGCCAGCAGCTTAGAGGCAGCTGAGGCGAGCACTGAAGCTTTCTTT. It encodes CASSLEAAEASTEAFF.

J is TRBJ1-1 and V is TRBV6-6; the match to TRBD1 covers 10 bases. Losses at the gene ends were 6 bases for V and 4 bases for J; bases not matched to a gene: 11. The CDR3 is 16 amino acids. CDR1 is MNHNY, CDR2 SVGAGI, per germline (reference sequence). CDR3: CASSFGQGQGGTEAFF. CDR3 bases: TGTGCCAGCAGCTTCGGCCAAGGACAGGGGGGCACTGAAGCTTTCTTT.

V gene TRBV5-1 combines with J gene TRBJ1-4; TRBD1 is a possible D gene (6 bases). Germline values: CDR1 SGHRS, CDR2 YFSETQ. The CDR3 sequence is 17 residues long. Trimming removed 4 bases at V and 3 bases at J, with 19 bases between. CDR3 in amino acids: CASSIATGIGANEKLFF. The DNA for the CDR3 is TGCGCCAGCAGCATAGCTACAGGGATCGGAGCTAATGAAAAACTGTTTTTT.

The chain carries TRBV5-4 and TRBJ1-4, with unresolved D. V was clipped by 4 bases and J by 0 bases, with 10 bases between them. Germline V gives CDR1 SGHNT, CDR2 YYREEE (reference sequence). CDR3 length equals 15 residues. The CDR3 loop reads CASSPGLSTNEKLFF. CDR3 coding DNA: TGTGCCAGCAGCCCCGGGCTTTCAACTAATGAAAAACTGTTTTTT.

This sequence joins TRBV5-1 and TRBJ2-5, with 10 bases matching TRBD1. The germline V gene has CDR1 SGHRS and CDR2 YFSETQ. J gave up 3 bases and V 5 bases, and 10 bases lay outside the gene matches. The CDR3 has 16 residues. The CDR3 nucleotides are TGCGCCAGCAGAAGGGTCCCGACAGGGGGCGAAGAGACCCAGTACTTC. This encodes CASRRVPTGGEETQYF.

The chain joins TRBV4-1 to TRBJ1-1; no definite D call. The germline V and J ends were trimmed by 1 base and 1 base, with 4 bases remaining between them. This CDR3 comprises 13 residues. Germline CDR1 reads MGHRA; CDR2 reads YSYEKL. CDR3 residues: CASSQAPNTEAFF. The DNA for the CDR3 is TGCGCCAGCAGCCAAGCGCCGAACACTGAAGCTTTCTTT.

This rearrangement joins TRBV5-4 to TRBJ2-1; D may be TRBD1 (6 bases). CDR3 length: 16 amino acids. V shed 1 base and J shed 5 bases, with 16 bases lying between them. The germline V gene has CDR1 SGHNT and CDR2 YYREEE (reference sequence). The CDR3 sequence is CASSLQSARGHNEQFF. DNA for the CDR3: TGTGCCAGCAGCTTGCAGTCGGCCAGGGGCCACAATGAGCAGTTCTTC.

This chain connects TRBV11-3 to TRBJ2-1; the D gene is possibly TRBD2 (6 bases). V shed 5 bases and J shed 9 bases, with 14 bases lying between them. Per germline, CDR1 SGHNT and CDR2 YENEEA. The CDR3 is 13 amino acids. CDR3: CASSPAGGSEQFF. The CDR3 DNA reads TGTGCCAGCAGCCCAGCCGGGGGATCTGAGCAGTTCTTC.

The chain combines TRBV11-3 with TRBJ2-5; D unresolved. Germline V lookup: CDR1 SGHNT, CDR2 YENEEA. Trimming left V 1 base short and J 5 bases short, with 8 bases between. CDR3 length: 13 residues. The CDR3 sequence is CASSLVESETQYF. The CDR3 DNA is TGTGCCAGCAGCTTAGTGGAATCGGAGACCCAGTACTTC.